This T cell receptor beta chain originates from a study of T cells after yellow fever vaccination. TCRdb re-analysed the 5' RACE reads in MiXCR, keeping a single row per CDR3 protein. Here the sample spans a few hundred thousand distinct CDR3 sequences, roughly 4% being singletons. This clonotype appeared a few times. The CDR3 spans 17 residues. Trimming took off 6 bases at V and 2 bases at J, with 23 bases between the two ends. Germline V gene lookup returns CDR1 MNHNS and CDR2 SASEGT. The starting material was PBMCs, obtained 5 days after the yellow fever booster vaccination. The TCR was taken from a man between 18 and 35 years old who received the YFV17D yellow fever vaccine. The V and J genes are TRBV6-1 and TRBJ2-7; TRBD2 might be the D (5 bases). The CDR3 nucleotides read TGTGCCAGCAGATCCGCGGCGGCGGGCCCTTTCGCCTACGAGCAGTACTTC. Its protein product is CASRSAAAGPFAYEQYF.